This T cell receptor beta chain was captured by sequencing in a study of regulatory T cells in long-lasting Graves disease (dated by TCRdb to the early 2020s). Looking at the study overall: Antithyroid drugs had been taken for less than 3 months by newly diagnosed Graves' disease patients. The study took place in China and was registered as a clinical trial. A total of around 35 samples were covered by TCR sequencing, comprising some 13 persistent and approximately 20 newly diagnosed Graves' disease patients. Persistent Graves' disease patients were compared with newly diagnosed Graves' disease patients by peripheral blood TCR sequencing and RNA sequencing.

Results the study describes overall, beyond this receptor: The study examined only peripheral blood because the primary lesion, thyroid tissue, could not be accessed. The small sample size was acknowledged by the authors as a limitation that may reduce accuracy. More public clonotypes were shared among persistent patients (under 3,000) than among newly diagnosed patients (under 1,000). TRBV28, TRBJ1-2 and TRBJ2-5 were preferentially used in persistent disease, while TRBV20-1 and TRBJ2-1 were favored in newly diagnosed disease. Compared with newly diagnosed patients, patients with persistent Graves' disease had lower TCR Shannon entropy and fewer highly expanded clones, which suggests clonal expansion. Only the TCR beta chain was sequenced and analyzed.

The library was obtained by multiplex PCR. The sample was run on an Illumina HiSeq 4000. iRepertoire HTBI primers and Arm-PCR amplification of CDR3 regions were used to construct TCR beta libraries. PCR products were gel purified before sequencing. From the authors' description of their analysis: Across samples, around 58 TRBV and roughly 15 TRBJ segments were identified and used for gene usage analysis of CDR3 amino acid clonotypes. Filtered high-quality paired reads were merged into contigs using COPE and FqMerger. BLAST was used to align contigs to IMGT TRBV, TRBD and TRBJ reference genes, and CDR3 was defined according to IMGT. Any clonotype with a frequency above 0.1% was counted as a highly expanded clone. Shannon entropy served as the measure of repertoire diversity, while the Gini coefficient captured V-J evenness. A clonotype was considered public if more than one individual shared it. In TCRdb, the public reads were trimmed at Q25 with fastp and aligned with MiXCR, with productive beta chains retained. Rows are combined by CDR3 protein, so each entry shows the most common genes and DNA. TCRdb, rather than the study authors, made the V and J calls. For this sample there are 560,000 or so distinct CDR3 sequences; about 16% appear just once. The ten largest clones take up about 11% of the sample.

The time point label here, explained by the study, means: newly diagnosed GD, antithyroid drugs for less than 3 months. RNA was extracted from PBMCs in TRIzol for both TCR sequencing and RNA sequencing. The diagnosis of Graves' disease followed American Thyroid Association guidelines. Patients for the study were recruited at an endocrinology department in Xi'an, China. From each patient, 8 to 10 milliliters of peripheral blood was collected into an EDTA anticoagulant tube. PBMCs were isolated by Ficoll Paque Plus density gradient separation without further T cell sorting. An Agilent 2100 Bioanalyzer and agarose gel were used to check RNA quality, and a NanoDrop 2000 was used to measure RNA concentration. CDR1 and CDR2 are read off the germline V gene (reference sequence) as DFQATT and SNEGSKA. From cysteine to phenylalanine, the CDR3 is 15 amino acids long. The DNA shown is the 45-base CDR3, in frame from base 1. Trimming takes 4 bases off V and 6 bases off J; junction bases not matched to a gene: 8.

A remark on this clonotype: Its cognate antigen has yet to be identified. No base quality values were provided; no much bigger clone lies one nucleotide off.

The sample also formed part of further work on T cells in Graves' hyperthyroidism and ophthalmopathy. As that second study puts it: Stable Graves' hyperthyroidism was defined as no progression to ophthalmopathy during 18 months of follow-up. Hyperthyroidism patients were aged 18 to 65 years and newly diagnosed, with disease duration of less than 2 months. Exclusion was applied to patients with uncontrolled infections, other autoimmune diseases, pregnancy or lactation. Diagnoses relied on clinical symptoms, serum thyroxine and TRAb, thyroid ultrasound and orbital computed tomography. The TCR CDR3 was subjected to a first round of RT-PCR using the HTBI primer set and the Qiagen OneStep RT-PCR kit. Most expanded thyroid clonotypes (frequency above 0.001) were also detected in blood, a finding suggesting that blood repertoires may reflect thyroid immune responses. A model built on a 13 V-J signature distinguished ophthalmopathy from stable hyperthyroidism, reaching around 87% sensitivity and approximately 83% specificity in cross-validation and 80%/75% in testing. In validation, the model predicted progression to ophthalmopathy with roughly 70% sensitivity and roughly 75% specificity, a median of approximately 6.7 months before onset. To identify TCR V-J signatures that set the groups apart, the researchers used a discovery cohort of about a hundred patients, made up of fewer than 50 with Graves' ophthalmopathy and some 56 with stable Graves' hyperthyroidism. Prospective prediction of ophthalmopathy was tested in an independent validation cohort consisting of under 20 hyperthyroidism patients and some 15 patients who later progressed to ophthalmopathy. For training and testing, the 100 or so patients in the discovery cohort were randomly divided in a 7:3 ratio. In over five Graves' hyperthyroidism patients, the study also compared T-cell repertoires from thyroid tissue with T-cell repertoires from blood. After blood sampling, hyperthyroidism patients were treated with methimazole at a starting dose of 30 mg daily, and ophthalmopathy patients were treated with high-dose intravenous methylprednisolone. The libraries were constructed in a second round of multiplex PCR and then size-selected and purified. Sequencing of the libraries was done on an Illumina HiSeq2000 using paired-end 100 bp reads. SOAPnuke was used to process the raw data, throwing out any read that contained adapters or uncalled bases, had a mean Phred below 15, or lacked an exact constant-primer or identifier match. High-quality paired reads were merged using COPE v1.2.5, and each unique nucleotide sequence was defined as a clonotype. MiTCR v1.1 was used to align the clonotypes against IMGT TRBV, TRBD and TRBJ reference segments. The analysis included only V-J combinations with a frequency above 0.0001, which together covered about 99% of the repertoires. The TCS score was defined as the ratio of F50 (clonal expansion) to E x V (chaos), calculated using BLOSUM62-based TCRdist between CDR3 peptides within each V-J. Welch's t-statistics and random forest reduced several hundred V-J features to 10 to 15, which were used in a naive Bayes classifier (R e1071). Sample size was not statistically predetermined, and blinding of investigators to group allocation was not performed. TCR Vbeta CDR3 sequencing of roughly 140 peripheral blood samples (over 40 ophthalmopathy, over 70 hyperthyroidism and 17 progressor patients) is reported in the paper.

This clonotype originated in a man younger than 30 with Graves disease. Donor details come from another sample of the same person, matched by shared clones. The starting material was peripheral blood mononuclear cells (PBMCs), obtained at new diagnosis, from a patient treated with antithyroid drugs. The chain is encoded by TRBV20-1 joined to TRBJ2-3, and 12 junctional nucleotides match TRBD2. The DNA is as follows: TGCAGTGCTATAAAGACTAGCGGGGGAGGGGATACGCAGTATTTT. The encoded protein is CSAIKTSGGGDTQYF.